Following are 27 T cell receptor beta chains from one sample sequenced in a study of spatial heterogeneity in lung cancer. Indicated time point: sample taken at primary tumor resection. TCRdb re-called the 5' RACE reads through MiXCR, storing one row per CDR3 protein. The sample carries thousands of distinct CDR3 sequences, about 5% recorded once. The input for sequencing was normal lung tissue next to the tumor, taken at surgery. The receptors were sampled from a female donor with early-stage non-small cell lung cancer.

This clonotype rates as medium-sized. The V call is TRBV20-1, the J call TRBJ2-3; TRBD1 matches at 8 bases. The V gene end was trimmed by 7 bases and the J gene end by 0 bases; junction bases not matched to a gene: 9. From germline, CDR1 is DFQATT and CDR2 SNEGSKA (reference sequence). This CDR3 has 15 amino acids. The CDR3 spells CSVNPGQESTDTQYF. DNA for the CDR3: TGCAGTGTCAATCCGGGACAGGAAAGCACAGATACGCAGTATTTT.

Judged by abundance, this clonotype is medium-sized. The chain employs TRBV5-1 and TRBJ2-7, with a tentative D call TRBD1 (6 bases). The CDR3 is 13 amino acids. Trimming removed 4 bases at V and 0 bases at J, with 8 bases between. CDR1 and CDR2 from the germline V gene are SGHRS and YFSETQ. CDR3 in DNA: TGCGCCAGCAGCAACAGGGACTCCTACGAGCAGTACTTC. It specifies CASSNRDSYEQYF.

This clonotype was observed many times. The rearrangement joins TRBV20-1 to TRBJ2-5, with TRBD2 identical over 11 bases. Germline assignment: CDR1 DFQATT and CDR2 SNEGSKA (reference sequence). V gave up 4 bases and J gave up 0 bases; unmatched junction bases: 7. The CDR3 covers 16 residues. The chain's CDR3 is CSAISLAGGYQETQYF. The CDR3 nucleotides read TGCAGTGCTATCAGCCTAGCGGGAGGCTACCAAGAGACCCAGTACTTC.

This clonotype rates as medium-sized. This chain connects TRBV24-1 to TRBJ2-1; 14 bases map to TRBD2. Losses at the gene ends were 4 bases for V and 9 bases for J; bases not matched to a gene: 4. CDR3 length equals 15 residues. Germline values: CDR1 KGHDR, CDR2 SFDVKD. The CDR3 is CATSETSGRASEQFF. CDR3 sequence (DNA): TGTGCCACCAGTGAGACTAGCGGGAGGGCCAGTGAGCAGTTCTTC.

This clonotype occurred many times. J is TRBJ2-5 and V is TRBV20-1; D is unclear. The V gene lost 0 bases and the J gene lost 4 bases, with 6 bases spanning the gap. The CDR3 runs to 12 residues. Looked up from germline, CDR1 is DFQATT and CDR2 is SNEGSKA (reference sequence). The CDR3 bases are TGCAGTGCTAGAGACGGCGGAGAGACCCAGTACTTC. Protein product: CSARDGGETQYF.

This chain links TRBV5-1 with TRBJ2-2, with 7 positions matching TRBD1. Looked up from germline, CDR1 is SGHRS and CDR2 is YFSETQ. The CDR3 contains 13 residues. Trimming at V came to 4 bases and at J to 8 bases, leaving 5 bases not matched to a gene. The CDR3, as DNA: TGCGCCAGCAGCGCCGGGACAGCGGGGGAGCTGTTTTTT. It yields the protein CASSAGTAGELFF. Variable domain in full (rest from reference TRBV5-1 and TRBJ2-2): KAGVTQTPRYLIKTRGQQVTLSCSPISGHRSVSWYQQTPGQGLQFLFEYFSETQRNKGNFPGRFSGRQFSNSRSEMNVSTLELGDSALYLCASSAGTAGELFFGEGSRLTVL.

In its sample, this clonotype is medium-sized. The gene calls are TRBV20-1 and TRBJ1-1, with D maybe TRBD1 (6 bases). CDR3 length: 14 amino acids. Trimming took off 0 bases at V and 9 bases at J, with 17 bases between the two ends. Looked up from germline, CDR1 is DFQATT and CDR2 is SNEGSKA (reference sequence). The CDR3 nucleotides read TGCAGTGCTAGAGACACCAGAGTCCAGGGGAAAGCTTTCTTT. Its translation is CSARDTRVQGKAFF.

Many counts were recorded for this clonotype. The chain joins TRBV24-1 to TRBJ2-1, with 12 bases aligning to TRBD1. The V gene end was trimmed by 2 bases and the J gene end by 5 bases; junction bases not matched to a gene: 3. The CDR3 covers 16 residues. Per germline, CDR1 KGHDR and CDR2 SFDVKD. The CDR3 reads CATSDSGTGGHNEQFF. The CDR3 nucleotides read TGTGCCACCAGTGATTCCGGGACAGGGGGCCACAATGAGCAGTTCTTC.

This clonotype ranks as medium-sized. This chain joins TRBV7-6 and TRBJ1-5; no reliable D call. Germline-derived CDR1 and CDR2 are SGHVS and FNYEAQ. This CDR3 region has 12 residues. Trimming stripped 1 base from V and 6 bases from J, with 4 bases between. The CDR3 nucleotides read TGTGCCAGCAGCTTAGTCGGTCAGCCCCAGCATTTT. It specifies CASSLVGQPQHF.

The chain links TRBV10-3 to TRBJ2-4, with 11 bases that match TRBD1. The junction had 9 bases not matched to a gene; V was cut back by 4 bases and J by 7 bases. Per germline, CDR1 ENHRY and CDR2 SYGVKD. The CDR3 is made up of 16 amino acids. The CDR3 DNA reads as TGTGCCATCAGTGGATCCGGGACAGGGGGTGCGAACATTCAGTACTTC. This codes for CAISGSGTGGANIQYF.

This clonotype was counted only a few times. This may stem from a read error, because a much larger clone lies one nucleotide away. The chain has TRBV30 and TRBJ1-5; TRBD1 matches at 8 bases. The CDR3 is 15 residues long. Germline-derived CDR1 and CDR2 are GTSNPN and SVGIG (reference sequence). For the CDR3, the DNA is TGTGCCTGGAAGATGACAGGGGATGGGGGTCAGCCCCGGCATTTT. Amino acid sequence: CAWKMTGDGGQPRHF. Based on the CDR3 plus reference TRBV30 and TRBJ1-5, the full variable domain is SQTIHQWPATLVQPVGSPLSLECTVEGTSNPNLYWYRQAAGRGLQLLFYSVGIGQISSEVPQNLSASRPQDRQFILSSKKLLLSDSGFYLCAWKMTGDGGQPRHFGDGTRLSIL.

This clonotype was counted ten times or more. This chain uses TRBV11-2 with TRBJ2-1, with 7 bases aligning to TRBD2. J lost 1 base, V lost 2 bases, and 5 bases had no gene match. This CDR3 has 16 residues. Germline V CDR1 and CDR2: SGHAT, FQNNGV. The CDR3 DNA is TGTGCCAGCAGCTTAATCCTAGCGGATTCCTACAATGAGCAGTTCTTC. This translates into CASSLILADSYNEQFF.

V and J are TRBV20-1 and TRBJ2-1; 13 bases fit TRBD2. The V gene end was trimmed by 4 bases and the J gene end by 8 bases; junction bases not matched to a gene: 5. The CDR3 has 14 residues. Per germline, CDR1 DFQATT and CDR2 SNEGSKA (reference sequence). The chain's CDR3 is CSAMRTSGSHEQFF. Written as DNA, the CDR3 is TGCAGTGCTATGAGGACTAGCGGGAGTCATGAGCAGTTCTTC.

In its sample, this clonotype is medium-sized. The chain joins TRBV7-9 to TRBJ2-5; D not resolved. V was trimmed by 5 bases and J by 1 base, leaving 14 bases between them. The CDR3 contains 15 residues. Germline V gives CDR1 SEHNR, CDR2 FQNEAQ (reference sequence). The CDR3 DNA follows: TGTGCCAGCAGCCACCCTGGGTTAGGCCAAGAGACCCAGTACTTC. Its translation: CASSHPGLGQETQYF. Looking up the rest from reference TRBV7-9 and TRBJ2-5 gives the full variable domain: DTGVSQNPRHKITKRGQNVTFRCDPISEHNRLYWYRQTLGQGPEFLTYFQNEAQLEKSRLLSDRFSAERPKGSFSTLEIQRTEQGDSAMYLCASSHPGLGQETQYFGPGTRLLVL.

This clonotype was seen many times. J is TRBJ2-2 and V is TRBV6-1; weak D call: TRBD1 (6 bases). The V end lost 4 bases, the J end lost 4 bases, and 19 bases lay between the germline ends. The CDR3 extends over 17 amino acids. The V gene's germline CDR1 is MNHNS and CDR2 SASEGT. The chain's CDR3 is CASSGFHSGVGTGELFF. CDR3 DNA: TGTGCCAGCAGTGGGTTCCACTCAGGGGTTGGCACCGGGGAGCTGTTTTTT.

Judged by abundance, this clonotype is medium-sized. The J gene is TRBJ1-4, the V gene TRBV7-2; 8 positions agree with TRBD1. The CDR3 is 15 amino acids. The V segment lost 5 bases and the J segment 2 bases; nucleotides outside the gene matches: 4. From germline, CDR1 is SGHTA and CDR2 FQGNSA. The CDR3 DNA sequence: TGTGCCAGCAGCAGGAACAGGGGGACTAATGAAAAACTGTTTTTT. Amino acid sequence: CASSRNRGTNEKLFF. The variable domain in full, completed from reference TRBV7-2 and TRBJ1-4, reads GAGVSQSPSNKVTEKGKDVELRCDPISGHTALYWYRQSLGQGLEFLIYFQGNSAPDKSGLPSDRFSAERTGGSVSTLTIQRTQQEDSAVYLCASSRNRGTNEKLFFGSGTQLSVL.

A few counts support this clonotype. This sequence joins TRBV27 and TRBJ2-3; 10 nucleotides match TRBD2. The junction had 7 bases not matched to a gene; V was cut back by 9 bases and J by 4 bases. Per germline, CDR1 MNHEY and CDR2 SMNVEV (reference sequence). This CDR3 spans 14 amino acids. This CDR3 reads CASILAGVPDTQYF. CDR3 nucleotides: TGTGCCAGTATCCTAGCGGGAGTCCCAGATACGCAGTATTTT.

This clonotype was detected ten times or more. It may be a read error: a sequence one base away is much more abundant. The V and J genes are TRBV10-3 and TRBJ1-2; 9 bases agree with TRBD1. The CDR3 runs 15 residues. The germline V gene has CDR1 ENHRY and CDR2 SYGVKD. The CDR3 is CAISVGTGRAYGYNF. The CDR3 nucleotides are TGTGCCATCAGTGTTGGGACAGGGCGCGCCTATGGCTACAACTTC.

This clonotype is categorized as medium-sized. The V call is TRBV7-9, the J call TRBJ2-2; D is unresolved. V was trimmed by 1 base and J by 6 bases, leaving 9 bases between them. There are 14 residues in the CDR3. Germline CDR1 and CDR2: SEHNR and FQNEAQ (reference sequence). CDR3 DNA: TGTGCCAGCAGCTTAGGGTCTGCAGCCGGGGAGCTGTTTTTT. Amino acids: CASSLGSAAGELFF.

The genes are TRBV12-3 or TRBV12-4 and TRBJ2-7; either TRBD1 or TRBD2 may fit D (6 bases each). The CDR3 is made up of 12 amino acids. Trimming took off 6 bases at V and 6 bases at J, with 12 bases between the two ends. The CDR3 sequence: CASSGTGAEQYF. The DNA for the CDR3 is TGTGCCAGCAGCGGGACGGGGGCCGAGCAGTACTTC.

This clonotype counts as medium-sized. V usage is TRBV20-1 and J usage is TRBJ1-6; a possible D gene is TRBD1 (5 bases). V dropped 6 bases and J dropped 10 bases, with 22 bases sitting between them. The germline V gene has CDR1 DFQATT and CDR2 SNEGSKA (reference sequence). The CDR3 is 15 residues long. In nucleotides, the CDR3 is TGCAGTGCACAGTCTTTCGGGGGAGATGGATCACCCCTCCACTTT. Translated, it gives CSAQSFGGDGSPLHF.

This clonotype was seen at least ten times. The chain couples TRBV28 to TRBJ2-6; tentatively, D is TRBD1 (6 bases). Germline V lookup: CDR1 MDHEN, CDR2 SYDVKM. The CDR3 loop spans 17 amino acids. V was clipped by 5 bases and J by 1 base, with 15 bases between them. CDR3 in amino acids: CASSPYPQGSGANVLTF. Written as DNA, the CDR3 is TGTGCCAGCAGTCCCTACCCGCAGGGGTCTGGGGCCAACGTCCTGACTTTC.

There are many counts of this clonotype. The chain uses TRBV6-1 and TRBJ2-5; TRBD2 matches at 10 bases. The CDR3 extends over 15 amino acids. With V trimmed by 1 base and J by 4 bases, 3 bases remained unmatched. Germline V gives CDR1 MNHNS, CDR2 SASEGT. CDR3 bases: TGTGCCAGCAGTGAAGTTTCTAGCGGGAGAGAGACCCAGTACTTC. Translation gives CASSEVSSGRETQYF.

The table lists this clonotype with a few counts. This CDR3 is CSARDRAVQETQYF. The CDR3 DNA reads as TGCAGTGCTAGAGATCGGGCCGTCCAAGAGACCCAGTACTTC. The chain is built from TRBV20-1 and TRBJ2-5; D unclear. The V end was cut by 0 bases, the J end by 1 base, with 9 bases between. This CDR3 is built from 14 residues. In germline, CDR1 is DFQATT, CDR2 SNEGSKA (reference sequence).

In this sample, this clonotype is medium-sized. The rearrangement uses TRBV27 and TRBJ2-1; 7 bases line up with TRBD2. The CDR3 covers 16 residues. The junction had 9 bases not matched to a gene; V was cut back by 7 bases and J by 0 bases. Germline V gene lookup returns CDR1 MNHEY and CDR2 SMNVEV (reference sequence). In nucleotides, the CDR3 is TGTGCCAGCAATCACATAGCGGGTAGCTCCTACAATGAGCAGTTCTTC. Protein sequence: CASNHIAGSSYNEQFF.

This clonotype rates as medium-sized (0.01 to 0.1%). V usage is TRBV5-1 and J usage is TRBJ1-4; 8 nucleotides line up with TRBD1. The CDR3 is 15 residues long. The germline V gene encodes CDR1 SGHRS and CDR2 YFSETQ. Germline trimming cut 4 bases from V and 1 base from J; bases unmatched to any gene: 3. This CDR3 is CASSNGQGTNEKLFF. For the CDR3, the DNA is TGCGCCAGCAGCAACGGACAGGGAACTAATGAAAAACTGTTTTTT.

This clonotype rates as medium-sized. This sequence joins TRBV6-1 and TRBJ1-1; TRBD1 matches at 8 bases. Germline V CDR1 and CDR2: MNHNS, SASEGT. V shed 6 bases and J 1 base; nucleotides not matched to a gene: 10. The CDR3 has 16 amino acids. This CDR3 reads CASRVTRDRGNTEAFF. The CDR3 region has the DNA TGTGCCAGCAGAGTTACACGCGACAGGGGGAACACTGAAGCTTTCTTT.